The 16 T cell receptor beta chains given below trace back to one sample, sequenced in a study of technical replicates of blood from a handful of donors. Here immunoSEQ multiplex PCR was the method, and the copy in TCRdb shows in-frame clones only, minus some. The sample shows roughly 82,000 clones, 96% of them seen only once. Sequencing was carried out using T cells isolated from PBMCs. The source of these receptors is a human donor in good health.

The chain is built from TRBV9 and TRBJ2-1, with D perhaps TRBD1 (5 bases). The CDR3 consists of 12 residues. Trimming pared 3 bases from V and 10 bases from J, leaving 11 bases between. The germline gives CDR1 SGDLS, CDR2 YYNGEE. The CDR3 here is CASSGLSGEQFF. In DNA, the CDR3 is TGTGCCAGCAGCGGACTCTCAGGGGAGCAGTTCTTC.

The chain joins TRBV10-3 to TRBJ2-1; a possible D gene is TRBD2 (5 bases). The CDR3 is made up of 11 amino acids. V lost 9 bases and J lost 10, with 13 bases in between. Germline CDR1 reads ENHRY; CDR2 reads SYGVKD. The CDR3 coding sequence is TGTGCCATTGCCGGACTGGAGGAGCAGTTCTTC. Residues: CAIAGLEEQFF.

J is TRBJ2-3 and V is TRBV4-1; a weak D match, TRBD2 (5 bases). Trimming left V 2 bases short and J 8 bases short, with 14 bases between. This CDR3 is 14 amino acids long. Germline V CDR1 and CDR2: MGHRA, YSYEKL. CDR3 nucleotide sequence: TGCGCCAGCAGCCAACCTACGAGGGTCCTTACGCAGTATTTT. It is translated as CASSQPTRVLTQYF.

The CDR3 protein is CASNTGRGTYEQYF. For the CDR3, the DNA is TGTGCCAGCAACACAGGGCGAGGTACCTACGAGCAGTACTTC. The J gene is TRBJ2-7, the V gene TRBV2; D is possibly TRBD1 (6 bases). Germline V lookup: CDR1 SNHLY, CDR2 FYNNEI. This CDR3 comprises 14 residues. V was clipped by 7 bases and J by 2 bases, with 15 bases between them.

V is TRBV19 and J is TRBJ2-7; perhaps TRBD1 as D (6 bases). Trimming shortened V by 5 bases and J by 0 bases, and 14 bases separated the two germline ends. Germline CDR1 LNHDA, CDR2 SQIVND (reference sequence). CDR3 length equals 15 residues. CDR3 sequence: CASSDGQLTSYEQYF. The CDR3 DNA reads as TGTGCCAGTAGTGACGGACAGCTCACCTCCTACGAGCAGTACTTC.

The chain couples TRBV5-1 to TRBJ1-2; 8 nucleotides agree with TRBD1. The germline gives CDR1 SGHRS, CDR2 YFSETQ. With V trimmed by 4 bases and J by 4 bases, 9 bases remained unmatched. This CDR3 comprises 15 residues. CDR3 in amino acids: CASSPRGQASYGYTF. CDR3 in DNA: TGCGCCAGCAGCCCCAGGGGACAGGCAAGCTATGGCTACACCTTC.

The J gene is TRBJ2-1, the V gene TRBV6-5; D not resolved. CDR3 length equals 11 residues. The V gene lost 10 bases and the J gene lost 3 bases, with 7 bases spanning the gap. Germline V gene sequence: CDR1 MNHEY, CDR2 SVGAGI. The CDR3 bases are TGTGCCACCGTACTCTACAATGAGCAGTTCTTC. This encodes CATVLYNEQFF.

The CDR3 DNA is TGTGCCAGCAGTAGCGGGAGGGCCTACGAGCAGTACTTC. Translating gives CASSSGRAYEQYF. V gene TRBV7-9 combines with J gene TRBJ2-7; 11 bases map to TRBD2. The CDR3 is 13 residues long. Germline lookup yields CDR1 SEHNR and CDR2 FQNEAQ (reference sequence). The trim removed 6 bases at V and 2 bases at J, leaving 0 bases unmatched. Variable domain in full (rest from reference TRBV7-9 and TRBJ2-7): DTGVSQNPRHKITKRGQNVTFRCDPISEHNRLYWYRQTLGQGPEFLTYFQNEAQLEKSRLLSDRFSAERPKGSFSTLEIQRTEQGDSAMYLCASSSGRAYEQYFGPGTRLTVT.

This sequence joins TRBV10-2 and TRBJ1-2; a possible D gene is TRBD1 (5 bases). CDR3 length equals 15 residues. The germline V gene encodes CDR1 WSHSY and CDR2 SAAADI. Trimming took off 1 base at V and 5 bases at J, with 14 bases between the two ends. In DNA form, the CDR3 reads TGCGCCAGCAGTGAGTGGCTAGGGGCTCTATATGGCTACACCTTC. Its translation is CASSEWLGALYGYTF.

The chain recombines TRBV5-1 with TRBJ2-7, with 8 bases that match TRBD1. CDR3 length equals 16 residues. The V gene's germline CDR1 is SGHRS and CDR2 YFSETQ. The J segment lost 5 bases and the V segment lost 0 bases, leaving 10 bases of the junction unmatched. The CDR3 DNA follows: TGCGCCAGCAGCTTGGCCTTGGGACAGGCAATCCACGAGCAGTACTTC. It codes for CASSLALGQAIHEQYF.

This sequence joins TRBV4-3 and TRBJ2-3; D perhaps matches TRBD2 (6 bases). CDR3 length: 17 residues. The V end was cut by 4 bases, the J end by 3 bases, with 20 bases between. The V gene's germline CDR1 is LGHNA and CDR2 YSLEER. The CDR3 spells CASSPLTPSESTDTQYF. CDR3 coding DNA: TGCGCCAGCAGCCCACTCACCCCTAGCGAGAGTACAGATACGCAGTATTTT.

The chain links TRBV5-1 to TRBJ2-5; the match to TRBD1 covers 10 bases. Unmatched junction bases numbered 9, after V lost 3 bases and J lost 7 bases. CDR3 size: 15 residues. CDR1 is SGHRS and CDR2 is YFSETQ in the germline V gene. The CDR3 region is CASSSTGGFYGTQYF. As DNA, the CDR3 is TGCGCCAGCAGCTCGACAGGGGGCTTCTATGGGACCCAGTACTTC. Complete variable domain (other parts from reference TRBV5-1 and TRBJ2-5): KAGVTQTPRYLIKTRGQQVTLSCSPISGHRSVSWYQQTPGQGLQFLFEYFSETQRNKGNFPGRFSGRQFSNSRSEMNVSTLELGDSALYLCASSSTGGFYGTQYFGPGTRLLVL.

The rearrangement links TRBV27 to TRBJ2-3; D might be TRBD2 (6 bases). Trimming shortened V by 6 bases and J by 4 bases, and 11 bases separated the two germline ends. Germline values: CDR1 MNHEY, CDR2 SMNVEV (reference sequence). The length of the CDR3 is 13 residues. The CDR3 DNA sequence: TGTGCCAGCAGGACGGGAGAGTCAGATACGCAGTATTTT. Translating it yields CASRTGESDTQYF.

The gene calls are TRBV10-2 and TRBJ2-7, with TRBD1 matching over 11 bases. Germline lookup yields CDR1 WSHSY and CDR2 SAAADI. There are 14 residues in the CDR3. Unmatched junction bases numbered 8, after V lost 7 bases and J lost 6 bases. Here the CDR3 reads CASTMGQGVLEQYF. For the CDR3, the DNA is TGCGCCAGCACAATGGGACAGGGGGTTCTCGAGCAGTACTTC.

V and J are TRBV15 and TRBJ1-2; tentative D call: TRBD1 (5 bases). V was clipped by 5 bases and J by 3 bases, with 19 bases between them. This CDR3 region has 16 residues. The V gene's germline CDR1 is LNHNV and CDR2 YYDKDF (reference sequence). In DNA form, the CDR3 reads TGTGCCACCAGCTTACGCCAATTAGGGGTGCACTATGGCTACACCTTC. This translates into CATSLRQLGVHYGYTF.

This clone was recorded once. This sequence joins TRBV6-4 and TRBJ2-7; 8 bases align to TRBD2. The CDR3 runs to 16 residues. CDR1 is MRHNA and CDR2 is SNTAGT in the germline V gene. V lost 2 bases to trimming and J lost 1 base; unmatched junction nucleotides: 7. CDR3 loop: CASSDTSGSWSYEQYF. The CDR3 DNA reads as TGTGCCAGCAGTGACACCAGCGGGAGTTGGTCCTACGAGCAGTACTTC.